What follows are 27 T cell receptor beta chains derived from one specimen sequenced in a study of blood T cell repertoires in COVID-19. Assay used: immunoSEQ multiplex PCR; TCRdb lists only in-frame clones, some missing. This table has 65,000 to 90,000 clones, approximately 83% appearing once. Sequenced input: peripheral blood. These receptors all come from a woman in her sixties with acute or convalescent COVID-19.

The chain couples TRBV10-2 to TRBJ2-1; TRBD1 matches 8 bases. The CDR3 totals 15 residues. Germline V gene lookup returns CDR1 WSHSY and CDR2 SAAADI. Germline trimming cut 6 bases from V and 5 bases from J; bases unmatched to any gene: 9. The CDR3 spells CASRGQGNNHNEQFF. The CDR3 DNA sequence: TGCGCCAGCAGAGGACAGGGTAACAATCACAATGAGCAGTTCTTC.

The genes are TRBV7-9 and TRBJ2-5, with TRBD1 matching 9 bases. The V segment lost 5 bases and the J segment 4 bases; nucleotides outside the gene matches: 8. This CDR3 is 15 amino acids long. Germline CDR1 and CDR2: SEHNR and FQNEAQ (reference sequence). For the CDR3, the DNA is TGTGCCAGCAGCGTGGGGACAGGGCAGGGAGAGACCCAGTACTTC. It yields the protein CASSVGTGQGETQYF.

CDR3 in amino acids: CASSQAVRSYNSPLHF. The CDR3 DNA follows: TGTGCCAGCAGCCAAGCAGTCCGCTCCTATAATTCACCCCTCCACTTT. This chain connects TRBV3-1 (or the pseudogene TRBV3-2) to TRBJ1-6; D not certain. The V end lost 1 base, the J end lost 0 bases, and 7 bases lay between the germline ends. Germline CDR1 reads LGHDT; CDR2 reads YNNKEL (reference sequence). The CDR3 is made up of 16 amino acids.

The CDR3 sequence is CANQGSGNTIYF. As DNA, the CDR3 is TGTGCCAACCAGGGTTCTGGAAACACCATATATTTT. V and J are TRBV2 and TRBJ1-3, with D possibly matching TRBD1 (5 bases). CDR3 length: 12 amino acids. V was shortened by 10 bases and J by 1 base, with 8 bases between the two germline ends. In germline, CDR1 is SNHLY, CDR2 FYNNEI.

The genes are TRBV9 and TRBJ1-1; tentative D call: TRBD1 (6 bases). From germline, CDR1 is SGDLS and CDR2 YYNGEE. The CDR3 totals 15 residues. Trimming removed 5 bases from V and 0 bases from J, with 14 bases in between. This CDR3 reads CASSILQGMNTEAFF. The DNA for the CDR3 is TGTGCCAGCAGTATTCTCCAGGGGATGAACACTGAAGCTTTCTTT.

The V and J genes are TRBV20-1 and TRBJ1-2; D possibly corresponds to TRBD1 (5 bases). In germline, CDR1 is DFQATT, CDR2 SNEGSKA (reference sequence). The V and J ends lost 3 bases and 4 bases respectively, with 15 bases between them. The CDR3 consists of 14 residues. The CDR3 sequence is CSASWGVRGYGYTF. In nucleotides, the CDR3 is TGCAGTGCTAGTTGGGGGGTCCGAGGCTATGGCTACACCTTC.

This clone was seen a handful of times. This chain's CDR3 is CAWNGRGGNQPQHF. CDR3 nucleotides: TGTGCCTGGAATGGGCGGGGGGGCAATCAGCCCCAGCATTTT. J is TRBJ1-5 and V is TRBV30, with D perhaps matching TRBD1 (5 bases). V lost 4 bases and J 2 bases, leaving 12 bases between the germline ends. Germline lookup yields CDR1 GTSNPN and CDR2 SVGIG (reference sequence). The CDR3 has 14 amino acids.

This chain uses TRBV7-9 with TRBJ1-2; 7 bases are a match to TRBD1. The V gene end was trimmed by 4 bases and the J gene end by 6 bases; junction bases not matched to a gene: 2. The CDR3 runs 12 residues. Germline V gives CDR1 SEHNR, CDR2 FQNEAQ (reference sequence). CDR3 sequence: CASSWTGNGYTF. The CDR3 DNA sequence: TGTGCCAGCAGCTGGACAGGAAATGGCTACACCTTC. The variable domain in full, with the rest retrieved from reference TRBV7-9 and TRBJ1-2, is DTGVSQNPRHKITKRGQNVTFRCDPISEHNRLYWYRQTLGQGPEFLTYFQNEAQLEKSRLLSDRFSAERPKGSFSTLEIQRTEQGDSAMYLCASSWTGNGYTFGSGTRLTVV.

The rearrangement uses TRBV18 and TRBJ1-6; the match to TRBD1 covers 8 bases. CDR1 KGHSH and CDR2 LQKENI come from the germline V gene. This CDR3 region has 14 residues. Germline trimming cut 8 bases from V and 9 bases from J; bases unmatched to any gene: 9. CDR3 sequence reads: CASRTQGVSSPLHF. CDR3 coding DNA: TGTGCCAGCCGCACACAGGGGGTGTCTTCACCCCTCCACTTT. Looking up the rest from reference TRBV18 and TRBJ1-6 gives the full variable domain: NAGVMQNPRHLVRRRGQEARLRCSPMKGHSHVYWYRQLPEEGLKFMVYLQKENIIDESGMPKERFSAEFPKEGPSILRIQQVVRGDSAAYFCASRTQGVSSPLHFGNGTRLTVT.

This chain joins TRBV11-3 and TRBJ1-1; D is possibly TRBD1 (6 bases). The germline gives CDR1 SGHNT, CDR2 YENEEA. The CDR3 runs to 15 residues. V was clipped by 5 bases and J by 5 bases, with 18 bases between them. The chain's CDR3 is CASSRGGGSSTEAFF. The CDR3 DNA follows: TGTGCCAGCAGCCGAGGGGGGGGCTCTTCAACTGAAGCTTTCTTT.

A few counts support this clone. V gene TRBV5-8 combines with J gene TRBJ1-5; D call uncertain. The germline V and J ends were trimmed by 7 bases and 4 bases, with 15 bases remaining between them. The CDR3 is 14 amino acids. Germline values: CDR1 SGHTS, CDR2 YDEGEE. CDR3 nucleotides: TGTGCCAGCTCGGGAGGTCAGGTGAATCAGCCCCAGCATTTT. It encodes CASSGGQVNQPQHF.

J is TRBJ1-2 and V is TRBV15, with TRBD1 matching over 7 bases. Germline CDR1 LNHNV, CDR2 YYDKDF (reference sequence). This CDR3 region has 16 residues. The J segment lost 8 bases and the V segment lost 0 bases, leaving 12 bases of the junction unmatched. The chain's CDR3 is CATSRDKSRRGPGYTF. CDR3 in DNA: TGTGCCACCAGCAGAGATAAAAGTAGGAGGGGGCCAGGCTACACCTTC.

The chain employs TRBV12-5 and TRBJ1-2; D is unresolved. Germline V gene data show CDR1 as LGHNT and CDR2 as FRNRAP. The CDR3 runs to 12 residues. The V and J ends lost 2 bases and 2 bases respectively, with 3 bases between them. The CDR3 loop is CASGLLNYGYTF. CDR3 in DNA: TGTGCTAGTGGTTTGCTGAACTATGGCTACACCTTC.

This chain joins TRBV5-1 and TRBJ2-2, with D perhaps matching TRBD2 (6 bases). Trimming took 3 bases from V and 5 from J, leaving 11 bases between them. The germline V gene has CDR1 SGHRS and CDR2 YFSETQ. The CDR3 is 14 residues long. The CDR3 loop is CASSWDWRTGELFF. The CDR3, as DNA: TGCGCCAGCAGCTGGGACTGGCGGACCGGGGAGCTGTTTTTT.

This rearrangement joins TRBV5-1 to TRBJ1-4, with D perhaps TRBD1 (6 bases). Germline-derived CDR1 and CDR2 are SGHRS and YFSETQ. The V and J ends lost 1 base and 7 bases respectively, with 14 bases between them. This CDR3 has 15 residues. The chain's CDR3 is CASSLLQGAGEKLFF. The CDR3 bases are TGCGCCAGCAGCTTGCTACAGGGAGCAGGTGAAAAACTGTTTTTT.

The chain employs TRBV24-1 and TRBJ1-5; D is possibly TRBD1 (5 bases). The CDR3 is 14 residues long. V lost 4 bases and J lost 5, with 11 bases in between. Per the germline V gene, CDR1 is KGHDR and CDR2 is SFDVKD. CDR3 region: CATSESGYDQPQHF. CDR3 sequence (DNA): TGTGCCACCAGTGAGTCAGGGTATGATCAGCCCCAGCATTTT.

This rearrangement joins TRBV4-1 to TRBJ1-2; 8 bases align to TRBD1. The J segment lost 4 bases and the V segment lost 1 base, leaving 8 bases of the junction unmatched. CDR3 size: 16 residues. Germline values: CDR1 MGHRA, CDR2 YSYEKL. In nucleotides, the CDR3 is TGCGCCAGCAGCCAAGGACACAGGGGGATAAGCTATGGCTACACCTTC. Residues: CASSQGHRGISYGYTF.

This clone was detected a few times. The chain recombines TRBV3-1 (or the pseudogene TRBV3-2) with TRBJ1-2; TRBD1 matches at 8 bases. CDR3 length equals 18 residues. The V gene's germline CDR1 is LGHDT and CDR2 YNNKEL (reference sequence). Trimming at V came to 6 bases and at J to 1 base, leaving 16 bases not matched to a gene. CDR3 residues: CASSPGPPGQGSNYGYTF. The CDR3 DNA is TGTGCCAGCAGTCCGGGCCCTCCCGGACAGGGAAGTAACTATGGCTACACCTTC.

CDR3 nucleotide sequence: TGTGCCAGCAGCCCCCAAGACAGATTTCAGCCCCAGCATTTT. This sequence encodes CASSPQDRFQPQHF. V gene TRBV7-9 combines with J gene TRBJ1-5; weak D call: TRBD1 (5 bases). CDR3 length: 14 residues. V was clipped by 5 bases and J by 6 bases, with 14 bases between them. Germline loops: CDR1 SEHNR, CDR2 FQNEAQ (reference sequence). The full variable domain, rest sourced from reference TRBV7-9 and TRBJ1-5, is DTGVSQNPRHKITKRGQNVTFRCDPISEHNRLYWYRQTLGQGPEFLTYFQNEAQLEKSRLLSDRFSAERPKGSFSTLEIQRTEQGDSAMYLCASSPQDRFQPQHFGDGTRLSIL.

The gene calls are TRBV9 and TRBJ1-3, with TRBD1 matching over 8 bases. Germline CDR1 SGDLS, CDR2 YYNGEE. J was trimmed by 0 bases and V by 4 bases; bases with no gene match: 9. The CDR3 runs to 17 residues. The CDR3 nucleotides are TGTGCCAGCAGCAGCAGGGGACAGGCCTACTCTGGAAACACCATATATTTT. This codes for CASSSRGQAYSGNTIYF.

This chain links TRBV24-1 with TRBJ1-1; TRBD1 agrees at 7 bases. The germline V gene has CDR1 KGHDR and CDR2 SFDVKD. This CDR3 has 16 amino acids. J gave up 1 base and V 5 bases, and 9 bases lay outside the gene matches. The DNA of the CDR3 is TGTGCCACCAGTGTCCCGGGCGGGGACAGGAACACTGAAGCTTTCTTT. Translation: CATSVPGGDRNTEAFF.

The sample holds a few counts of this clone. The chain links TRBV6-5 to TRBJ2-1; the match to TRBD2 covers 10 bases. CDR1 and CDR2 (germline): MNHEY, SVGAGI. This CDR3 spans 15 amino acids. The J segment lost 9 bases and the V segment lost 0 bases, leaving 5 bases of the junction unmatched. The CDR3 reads CASSYSPSGGGEQFF. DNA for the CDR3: TGTGCCAGCAGTTACTCTCCTAGCGGGGGTGGTGAGCAGTTCTTC.

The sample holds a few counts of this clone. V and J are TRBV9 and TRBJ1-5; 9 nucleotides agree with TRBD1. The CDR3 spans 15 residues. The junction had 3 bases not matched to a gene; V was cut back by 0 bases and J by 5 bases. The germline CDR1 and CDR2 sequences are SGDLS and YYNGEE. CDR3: CASSVVGDRDQPQHF. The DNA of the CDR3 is TGTGCCAGCAGCGTAGTTGGGGACAGGGATCAGCCCCAGCATTTT.

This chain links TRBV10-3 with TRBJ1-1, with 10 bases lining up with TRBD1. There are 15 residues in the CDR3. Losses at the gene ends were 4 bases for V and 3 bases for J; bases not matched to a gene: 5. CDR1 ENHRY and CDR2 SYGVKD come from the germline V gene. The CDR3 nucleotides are TGTGCCATCAGTGGGTCCGGGACAGGGGACACTGAAGCTTTCTTT. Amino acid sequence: CAISGSGTGDTEAFF.

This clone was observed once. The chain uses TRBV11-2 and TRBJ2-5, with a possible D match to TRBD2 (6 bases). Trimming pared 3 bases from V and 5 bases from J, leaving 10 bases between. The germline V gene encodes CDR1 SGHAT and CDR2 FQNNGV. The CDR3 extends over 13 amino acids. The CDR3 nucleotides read TGTGCCAGCAGCTTGGGGGGTGGGGAGACCCAGTACTTC. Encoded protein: CASSLGGGETQYF.

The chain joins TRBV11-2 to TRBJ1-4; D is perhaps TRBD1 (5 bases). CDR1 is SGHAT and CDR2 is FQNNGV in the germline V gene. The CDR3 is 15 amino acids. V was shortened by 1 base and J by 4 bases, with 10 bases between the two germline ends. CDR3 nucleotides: TGTGCCAGCAGCTTAGGGCAGGGCCGTAATGAAAAACTGTTTTTT. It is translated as CASSLGQGRNEKLFF.

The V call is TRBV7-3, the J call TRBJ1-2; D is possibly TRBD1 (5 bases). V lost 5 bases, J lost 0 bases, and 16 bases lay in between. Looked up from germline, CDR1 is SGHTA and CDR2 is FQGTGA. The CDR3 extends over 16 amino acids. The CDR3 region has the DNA TGTGCCAGCAGCCCCACCCCACAGGCCACTAACTATGGCTACACCTTC. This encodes CASSPTPQATNYGYTF.